This TCR beta chain was identified in a study of T cells in Graves' hyperthyroidism and ophthalmopathy. From germline, CDR1 is SGHNT and CDR2 YENEEA. This CDR3 has 14 residues. Unmatched junction bases numbered 8, after V lost 10 bases and J lost 0 bases. This clonotype was detected ten times or more. Patients having uncontrolled infection, another autoimmune disease, pregnancy or lactation were not included. Regions amplified from RNA transcripts were the TCR beta CDR3 regions. RT-PCR in the first round (using the HTBI primer set) targeted the TCR CDR3. A single record per CDR3 protein comes from TCRdb applying MiXCR to the multiplex PCR reads. This sample carries hundreds of thousands of distinct CDR3 sequences, less than 30% of them seen once, and the ten largest clones take about a quarter.

This TCR was sampled from a man aged 35-49 years with Graves' hyperthyroidism that later progressed to Graves' ophthalmopathy. This chain joins TRBV11-3 and TRBJ1-1; 7 bases fit TRBD1. The sample consisted of blood. DNA for the CDR3: TGTGCCACCTCAGGGGGGCTGATGAACACTGAAGCTTTCTTT. Translating it yields CATSGGLMNTEAFF.